The next 24 T cell receptor beta chains were all read from a single sample in a study of blood T cell repertoires in COVID-19. Only in-frame clones appear in the TCRdb table, and some are missing; sequencing was by immunoSEQ multiplex PCR. This sample has a few hundred thousand clones, with about 85% found just once. The material sequenced was PBMCs or T cells enriched from blood (not recorded which). The receptors originated from a woman between 50 and 59 years old who had recovered from COVID-19.

The chain couples TRBV7-3 to TRBJ1-2, with D possibly TRBD1 on 6 matching bases. V was cut by 4 bases and J by 4 bases, with 16 bases left in between. Germline CDR1 is SGHTA and CDR2 is FQGTGA. The CDR3 is 15 amino acids. The CDR3 nucleotides are TGTGCCAGCAGCTCCGGTGGGGGCCAGGTCTATGGCTACACCTTC. It specifies CASSSGGGQVYGYTF.

This clone was observed a few times. This chain links TRBV5-4 with TRBJ2-7; 11 bases align to TRBD2. Trimming at V came to 4 bases and at J to 3 bases, leaving 6 bases not matched to a gene. The germline CDR1 and CDR2 sequences are SGHNT and YYREEE (reference sequence). The CDR3 sequence is 15 residues long. CDR3 nucleotides: TGTGCCAGCAGCGCCGCCGGGACTAGCGGCTACGAGCAGTACTTC. Translating it yields CASSAAGTSGYEQYF.

The J gene is TRBJ1-2, the V gene TRBV18, with 7 positions matching TRBD1. J was trimmed by 1 base and V by 3 bases; bases with no gene match: 14. The CDR3 sequence is 18 residues long. Germline values: CDR1 KGHSH, CDR2 LQKENI. CDR3 protein: CASSPVIPGGSRNYGYTF. The CDR3 coding sequence is TGTGCCAGCTCACCCGTTATCCCAGGGGGATCCCGTAACTATGGCTACACCTTC.

The chain links TRBV19 to TRBJ1-2; TRBD1 matches 10 bases. V shed 3 bases and J 8 bases; nucleotides not matched to a gene: 12. The CDR3 sequence is 16 residues long. Germline CDR1 is LNHDA and CDR2 is SQIVND (reference sequence). CDR3 protein: CASSIYSPGTGVGYTF. DNA for the CDR3: TGTGCCAGTAGTATCTACAGTCCCGGGACAGGGGTCGGCTACACCTTC.

V is TRBV6-2 or TRBV6-3 and J is TRBJ2-7, with TRBD2 identical over 9 bases. The CDR3 consists of 15 residues. The germline gives CDR1 MNHEY, CDR2 SVGEGT. V lost 2 bases and J lost 6; bases outside the gene matches: 8. In nucleotides, the CDR3 is TGTGCCAGCAGTTACATGGCTAGCGGGACGGCCGAGCAGTACTTC. Its protein is CASSYMASGTAEQYF.

V is TRBV2 and J is TRBJ1-4; 8 nucleotides align to TRBD1. The CDR3 sequence is 18 residues long. The V segment lost 2 bases and the J segment 8 bases; nucleotides outside the gene matches: 16. Germline V gene sequence: CDR1 SNHLY, CDR2 FYNNEI. The CDR3 spells CASSELTTGVGGEEKLFF. In nucleotides, the CDR3 is TGTGCCAGCAGTGAACTAACGACAGGGGTAGGCGGGGAAGAAAAACTGTTTTTT.

The genes are TRBV5-1 and TRBJ2-5; 8 bases align to TRBD1. Germline V lookup: CDR1 SGHRS, CDR2 YFSETQ. V trimming: 2 bases; J trimming: 2 bases; junction bases outside the gene matches: 5. The CDR3 has 15 amino acids. The CDR3 sequence: CASSLETGVQETQYF. The CDR3 DNA sequence: TGCGCCAGCAGCTTAGAGACAGGGGTGCAAGAGACCCAGTACTTC.

The rearrangement links TRBV5-1 to TRBJ2-7, with 8 nucleotides matching TRBD1. CDR3 length equals 15 residues. CDR1 is SGHRS, CDR2 YFSETQ, per germline. With V trimmed by 4 bases and J by 6 bases, 12 bases remained unmatched. The CDR3 nucleotides read TGCGCCAGCAGCCCCAATACAGGGGGTTCCGGCGAGCAGTACTTC. Its protein is CASSPNTGGSGEQYF.

The genes are TRBV29-1 and TRBJ1-2, with 8 bases that match TRBD1. The CDR3 sequence is 13 residues long. V shed 5 bases and J 4 bases; nucleotides not matched to a gene: 6. Germline values: CDR1 SQVTM, CDR2 ANQGSEA. The CDR3 loop reads CSVTDRVGYGYTF. CDR3 sequence (DNA): TGCAGCGTTACGGACAGGGTGGGCTATGGCTACACCTTC.

The V gene is TRBV7-2, the J gene TRBJ2-7; no definite D call. V gave up 2 bases and J gave up 1 base, with 12 bases separating them. CDR1 is SGHTA, CDR2 FQGNSA, per germline. This CDR3 is 15 amino acids long. The CDR3 region is CASSLSQVLSYEQYF. CDR3 nucleotide sequence: TGTGCCAGCAGCTTATCCCAGGTTTTATCCTACGAGCAGTACTTC.

V gene TRBV19 combines with J gene TRBJ1-1, with 10 bases aligning to TRBD1. The CDR3 loop spans 14 amino acids. V gave up 3 bases and J gave up 4 bases; unmatched junction bases: 2. Looked up from germline, CDR1 is LNHDA and CDR2 is SQIVND (reference sequence). The CDR3 DNA is TGTGCCAGTAGTATGCGGACAGGGGGCACTGAAGCTTTCTTT. Encoded protein: CASSMRTGGTEAFF.

The chain links TRBV28 to TRBJ1-2; D gene ambiguous. Germline V gives CDR1 MDHEN, CDR2 SYDVKM. V was shortened by 2 bases and J by 8 bases, with 12 bases between the two germline ends. The CDR3 runs 13 residues. The CDR3 DNA follows: TGTGCCAGCAGTTTAGAGGGCCTTCGAGGCTACACCTTC. It translates to CASSLEGLRGYTF.

This rearrangement joins TRBV7-2 to TRBJ2-7; 10 positions agree with TRBD2. Looked up from germline, CDR1 is SGHTA and CDR2 is FQGNSA. CDR3 size: 14 residues. Germline trimming cut 2 bases from V and 3 bases from J; bases unmatched to any gene: 1. The CDR3 loop reads CASSLTSGIYEQYF. The CDR3, as DNA: TGTGCCAGCAGCTTAACTAGCGGGATCTACGAGCAGTACTTC.

The chain combines TRBV7-2 with TRBJ2-7, with 8 nucleotides matching TRBD1. Losses at the gene ends were 5 bases for V and 0 bases for J; bases not matched to a gene: 12. Germline V gene lookup returns CDR1 SGHTA and CDR2 FQGNSA. The CDR3 has 17 amino acids. The CDR3 DNA is TGTGCCAGCAGCCCCCCCCCGGGACAGGTTATCTCCTACGAGCAGTACTTC. Protein product: CASSPPPGQVISYEQYF.

The chain carries TRBV7-2 and TRBJ2-7, with D perhaps TRBD2 (6 bases). The CDR3 totals 14 residues. Deletions cut 7 bases from V and 2 bases from J, with 15 bases between. The germline V gene encodes CDR1 SGHTA and CDR2 FQGNSA. The CDR3 loop reads CASTPGRGAYEQYF. CDR3 nucleotides: TGTGCCAGCACCCCCGGGCGGGGAGCCTACGAGCAGTACTTC.

J is TRBJ1-3 and V is TRBV7-6, with 8 bases identical to TRBD1. CDR1 SGHVS and CDR2 FNYEAQ come from the germline V gene. The CDR3 contains 17 residues. V trimming: 4 bases; J trimming: 2 bases; junction bases outside the gene matches: 10. CDR3 DNA sequence: TGTGCCAGCAGCTCGTCCCCCACGGACAGGGCTGGAAACACCATATATTTT. It is translated as CASSSSPTDRAGNTIYF.

CDR3 amino acids: CASRPPRGNTEAFF. Here the CDR3 DNA reads TGCGCCAGCCGGCCGCCCAGGGGGAACACTGAAGCTTTCTTT. This rearrangement joins TRBV5-1 to TRBJ1-1; tentatively, D is TRBD1 (6 bases). The CDR3 loop spans 14 amino acids. V was cut by 7 bases and J by 1 base, with 14 bases left in between. Looked up from germline, CDR1 is SGHRS and CDR2 is YFSETQ.

V usage is TRBV7-2 and J usage is TRBJ1-2; 9 bases are a match to TRBD1. The J segment lost 7 bases and the V segment lost 4 bases, leaving 16 bases of the junction unmatched. Germline V gene lookup returns CDR1 SGHTA and CDR2 FQGNSA. The CDR3 runs 17 residues. The CDR3 DNA sequence: TGTGCCAGCAGCTCCCACAGGGGGCGCCTTGGTCCGAGTGGCTACACCTTC. Its protein is CASSSHRGRLGPSGYTF.

The chain uses TRBV9 and TRBJ1-1, with a tentative D call TRBD1 (6 bases). The CDR3 length is 14 residues. With 3 bases removed from V and 2 bases from J, the gap between germline ends came to 11 bases. Germline V gives CDR1 SGDLS, CDR2 YYNGEE. CDR3 sequence reads: CASSEQGANTEAFF. The CDR3 DNA is TGTGCCAGCAGCGAACAGGGAGCAAACACTGAAGCTTTCTTT.

The chain employs TRBV5-1 and TRBJ1-2, with a tentative D call TRBD1 (5 bases). The CDR3 contains 13 residues. The V and J ends lost 0 bases and 7 bases respectively, with 10 bases between them. The germline V gene has CDR1 SGHRS and CDR2 YFSETQ. The CDR3 sequence: CASSLEGASGYTF. The CDR3 DNA is TGCGCCAGCAGCTTGGAAGGGGCCAGTGGCTACACCTTC.

V usage is TRBV7-9 and J usage is TRBJ1-1; 7 bases match TRBD1. The CDR3 runs 14 residues. CDR1 is SEHNR, CDR2 FQNEAQ, per germline (reference sequence). Trimming removed 5 bases from V and 1 base from J; junction bases left unmatched: 4. The CDR3 spells CASSTRQGNTEAFF. DNA for the CDR3: TGTGCCAGCAGCACAAGACAGGGGAACACTGAAGCTTTCTTT.

The chain couples TRBV4-2 to TRBJ1-4; D is unclear. CDR1 is LGHNA and CDR2 is YNFKEQ in the germline V gene. CDR3 length equals 11 residues. Trimming took 7 bases from V and 13 from J, leaving 13 bases between them. The CDR3 nucleotides read TGTGCCAGCACCAGAGGGCAGAGACTGTTTTTT. Protein: CASTRGQRLFF.

The chain is built from TRBV28 and TRBJ2-7; weak D call: TRBD2 (5 bases). The CDR3 covers 15 residues. The ends were cut back, 6 bases at V and 0 bases at J, with 15 bases in the middle. Germline V CDR1 and CDR2: MDHEN, SYDVKM. This chain's CDR3 is CASRQPTGVSYEQYF. The CDR3 DNA sequence: TGTGCCAGCAGACAACCCACCGGGGTCTCCTACGAGCAGTACTTC.

The V gene is TRBV7-8, the J gene TRBJ2-7; 8 nucleotides match TRBD2. Losses at the gene ends were 4 bases for V and 0 bases for J; bases not matched to a gene: 8. The CDR3 sequence is 16 residues long. CDR1 is SGHVS, CDR2 FQNEAQ, per germline. The CDR3 DNA reads TGTGCCAGCAGCTCGCTCGCGACTAGCGCCTCCTACGAGCAGTACTTC. As protein: CASSSLATSASYEQYF. The whole variable domain, remainder taken from reference TRBV7-8 and TRBJ2-7, is GAGVSQSPRYKVAKRGQDVALRCDPISGHVSLFWYQQALGQGPEFLTYFQNEAQLDKSGLPSDRFFAERPEGSVSTLKIQRTQQEDSAVYLCASSSLATSASYEQYFGPGTRLTVT.